This entry describes one T cell receptor beta chain. Ages ranged from about 18 to 90 years, with residence in about 23 US areas. Clinical history reported by participants formed the basis on which cohorts were assigned. V was cut by 1 base and J by 7 bases, with 11 bases left in between. This CDR3 is 15 amino acids long. CDR1 is SEHNR and CDR2 is FQNEAQ in the germline V gene (reference sequence). As handled by the study authors: Reference gene primer amplification yielded estimated nucleated cell counts. The protocol was immunoSEQ multiplex PCR, while the TCRdb copy is restricted to in-frame clones and leaves out a portion. V and J calls and clone size are those listed in that table; D and trimming were worked out from the DNA. The sample lists about 330,000 clones; around 90% were seen once. The sample is drawn from a study of blood T cell repertoires in COVID-19.

This chain connects TRBV7-9 to TRBJ1-6; D unresolved. The source material was PBMCs or T cells enriched from blood (not recorded which). The clonotype was recovered from a woman aged 25 to 39 who had recovered from COVID-19. CDR3 in amino acids: CASSLGLGVNSPLHF. The DNA for the CDR3 is TGTGCCAGCAGCTTAGGGTTAGGAGTGAATTCACCCCTCCACTTT. Based on the CDR3 plus reference TRBV7-9 and TRBJ1-6, the full variable domain is DTGVSQNPRHKITKRGQNVTFRCDPISEHNRLYWYRQTLGQGPEFLTYFQNEAQLEKSRLLSDRFSAERPKGSFSTLEIQRTEQGDSAMYLCASSLGLGVNSPLHFGNGTRLTVT.